Listed here are 14 T cell receptor beta chains from one sample, sequenced in a study of T cell changes during pregnancy in multiple sclerosis. Measured with immunoSEQ multiplex PCR; TCRdb has only the in-frame clones, and not every one. Here the sample spans about 94,000 clones, 90% to 95% being singletons. The sequences come from peripheral blood, collected after pregnancy. The receptor set was obtained from a female donor with multiple sclerosis, enrolled in a pregnancy study.

This clone was detected a few times. CDR3 coding DNA: TGTGCCAGCAGTGTTACAGGGGATAGCAATCAGCCCCAGCATTTT. This codes for CASSVTGDSNQPQHF. The rearrangement uses TRBV28 and TRBJ1-5, with TRBD1 identical over 7 bases. CDR3 length: 15 residues. V was clipped by 5 bases and J by 0 bases; unmatched bases: 4. Germline V lookup: CDR1 MDHEN, CDR2 SYDVKM.

The V call is TRBV2, the J call TRBJ1-1; D may be TRBD1 (5 bases). Looked up from germline, CDR1 is SNHLY and CDR2 is FYNNEI. Trimming left V 3 bases short and J 1 base short, with 9 bases between. The CDR3 has 14 residues. The CDR3 loop reads CASSDRVGNTEAFF. Written as DNA, the CDR3 is TGTGCCAGCAGTGACAGGGTTGGGAACACTGAAGCTTTCTTT.

The genes are TRBV6-1 and TRBJ2-6; D not certain. CDR3 length: 15 residues. CDR1 and CDR2 (germline): MNHNS, SASEGT. Trimming took off 0 bases at V and 0 bases at J, with 3 bases between the two ends. CDR3 protein: CASSEASSGANVLTF. Here the CDR3 DNA reads TGTGCCAGCAGTGAAGCGAGCTCTGGGGCCAACGTCCTGACTTTC.

This clone came up a few times. The chain links TRBV19 to TRBJ1-2; D may be TRBD1 (5 bases). The germline gives CDR1 LNHDA, CDR2 SQIVND (reference sequence). Trimming took off 7 bases at V and 7 bases at J, with 16 bases between the two ends. This CDR3 region has 13 residues. The CDR3 sequence is CASTMGAGVGYTF. The DNA for the CDR3 is TGTGCCAGTACCATGGGAGCGGGGGTTGGCTACACCTTC.

The rearrangement links TRBV7-2 to TRBJ2-3; 10 nucleotides line up with TRBD1. Trimming at V came to 5 bases and at J to 1 base, leaving 9 bases not matched to a gene. This CDR3 is built from 17 residues. Germline CDR1 and CDR2: SGHTA and FQGNSA. The CDR3 region is CASSQLTGGGGTDTQYF. The CDR3 DNA is TGTGCCAGCAGCCAATTGACAGGGGGCGGGGGCACAGATACGCAGTATTTT.

The rearrangement links TRBV27 to TRBJ2-1; D is perhaps TRBD1 (6 bases). The CDR3 spans 16 residues. Germline V lookup: CDR1 MNHEY, CDR2 SMNVEV (reference sequence). The V gene lost 6 bases and the J gene lost 2 bases, with 17 bases spanning the gap. The CDR3 bases are TGTGCCAGCAGATCCCACAGGGAAAAAGCCTACAATGAGCAGTTCTTC. Its protein product is CASRSHREKAYNEQFF.

This clone was counted between two and nine times. The V and J genes are TRBV5-1 and TRBJ1-1, with 7 bases fitting TRBD1. Germline CDR1 is SGHRS and CDR2 is YFSETQ. The length of the CDR3 is 13 residues. J lost 0 bases, V lost 6 bases, and 2 bases had no gene match. CDR3 bases: TGCGCCAGCATGCAGGGGGTGAACACTGAAGCTTTCTTT. Translated, it gives CASMQGVNTEAFF.

The genes are TRBV7-8 and TRBJ2-3, with 12 bases matching TRBD2. Per the germline V gene, CDR1 is SGHVS and CDR2 is FQNEAQ. The CDR3 contains 16 residues. The trim removed 5 bases at V and 4 bases at J, leaving 7 bases unmatched. In DNA form, the CDR3 reads TGTGCCAGCAGCCCTCAGACTAGCGGGAGTGCAGATACGCAGTATTTT. It is translated as CASSPQTSGSADTQYF.

The chain links TRBV19 to TRBJ1-1, with 10 bases identical to TRBD1. Germline V gene data show CDR1 as LNHDA and CDR2 as SQIVND (reference sequence). Trimming removed 5 bases from V and 5 bases from J; junction bases left unmatched: 2. There are 13 residues in the CDR3. The CDR3 loop is CASSVGQGTEAFF. The CDR3, as DNA: TGTGCCAGTAGTGTGGGACAGGGGACTGAAGCTTTCTTT.

The rearrangement uses TRBV11-2 and TRBJ2-7, with 11 nucleotides matching TRBD1. The V and J ends lost 1 base and 4 bases, in that order; junction bases with no gene match: 3. Germline CDR1 is SGHAT and CDR2 is FQNNGV. The CDR3 totals 15 residues. In DNA, the CDR3 is TGTGCCAGCAGCTTAGGGGGGACAGGGGGGTACGAGCAGTACTTC. Encoded protein: CASSLGGTGGYEQYF. The variable domain in full, with the rest retrieved from reference TRBV11-2 and TRBJ2-7, is EAGVAQSPRYKIIEKRQSVAFWCNPISGHATLYWYQQILGQGPKLLIQFQNNGVVDDSQLPKDRFSAERLKGVDSTLKIQPAKLEDSAVYLCASSLGGTGGYEQYFGPGTRLTVT.

The genes are TRBV6-5 and TRBJ2-6; D might be TRBD1 (5 bases). The germline gives CDR1 MNHEY, CDR2 SVGAGI. The germline V and J ends were trimmed by 11 bases and 2 bases, with 10 bases remaining between them. The CDR3 length is 13 residues. The CDR3 sequence: CAVGAAGANVLTF. CDR3 DNA: TGTGCCGTAGGGGCGGCTGGGGCCAACGTCCTGACTTTC.

The J gene is TRBJ2-2, the V gene TRBV5-1, with a possible D match to TRBD2 (6 bases). The V end was cut by 4 bases, the J end by 4 bases, with 14 bases between. Per the germline V gene, CDR1 is SGHRS and CDR2 is YFSETQ. This CDR3 comprises 15 residues. CDR3: CASSPTGVGTGELFF. CDR3 coding DNA: TGCGCCAGCAGCCCCACGGGGGTTGGCACCGGGGAGCTGTTTTTT.

This rearrangement joins TRBV29-1 to TRBJ1-1, with TRBD1 as a possible D gene (5 bases). Germline CDR1 reads SQVTM; CDR2 reads ANQGSEA. This CDR3 is built from 15 residues. Trimming cost V 6 bases and J 1 base, with 18 bases left between them. The CDR3 DNA sequence: TGCAGCGTCGCCACTCTCGCGGGGGGGAACACTGAAGCTTTCTTT. Translating gives CSVATLAGGNTEAFF.

This chain connects TRBV5-4 to TRBJ2-7; 7 nucleotides line up with TRBD2. CDR1 SGHNT and CDR2 YYREEE come from the germline V gene (reference sequence). Germline trimming cut 5 bases from V and 6 bases from J; bases unmatched to any gene: 8. This CDR3 has 13 amino acids. The CDR3 DNA reads TGTGCCAGCAGGGACGGACTAGTTTCCGAGCAGTACTTC. Amino acids: CASRDGLVSEQYF.